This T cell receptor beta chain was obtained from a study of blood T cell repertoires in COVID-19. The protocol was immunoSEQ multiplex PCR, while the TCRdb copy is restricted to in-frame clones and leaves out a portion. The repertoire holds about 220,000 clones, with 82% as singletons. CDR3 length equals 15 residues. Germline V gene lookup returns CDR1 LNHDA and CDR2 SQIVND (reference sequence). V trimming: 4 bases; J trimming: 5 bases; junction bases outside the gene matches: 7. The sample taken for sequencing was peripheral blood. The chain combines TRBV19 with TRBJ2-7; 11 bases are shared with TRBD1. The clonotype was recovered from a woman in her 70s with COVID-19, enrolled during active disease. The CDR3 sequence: CASSTSRDRGNEQYF. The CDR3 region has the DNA TGTGCCAGTAGTACGTCCCGGGACAGGGGGAACGAGCAGTACTTC.